The 18 T cell receptor beta chains listed next were all sequenced from one sample in a study of control samples from healthy donors and cancer patients (dated by TCRdb to 2019 to 2021). The library relied on the immunoSEQ multiplex PCR assay. TCRdb carries this immuneACCESS record with in-frame sequences only. Its versions omit some clonotypes, under half of them owing to an unresolved V gene in the studies checked, with the rest unexplained. The table kept for this sample lists some 180,000 clones. Together, the top ten hold more than 2% of the sample. The sequencing sample was made of blood. Receptors originate from a woman aged 30 to 39 in good health.

Here the CDR3 DNA reads TGTGCCAGCGCCAGCGGGGGGGTCTACAATGAGCAGTTCTTC. It yields the protein CASASGGVYNEQFF. This chain uses TRBV27 with TRBJ2-1; 10 positions agree with TRBD2. Germline V gene lookup returns CDR1 MNHEY and CDR2 SMNVEV (reference sequence). The CDR3 totals 14 residues. The trim removed 8 bases at V and 3 bases at J, leaving 4 bases unmatched.

V is TRBV19 and J is TRBJ1-4, with TRBD1 matching over 8 bases. This CDR3 is built from 15 residues. From germline, CDR1 is LNHDA and CDR2 SQIVND (reference sequence). The V and J ends lost 6 bases and 6 bases, in that order; junction bases with no gene match: 9. The chain's CDR3 is CASSSGGGTYEKLFF. In DNA, the CDR3 is TGTGCCAGTAGCTCAGGGGGCGGTACCTATGAAAAACTGTTTTTT.

The V call is TRBV10-3, the J call TRBJ2-7; 9 nucleotides line up with TRBD1. Germline V gives CDR1 ENHRY, CDR2 SYGVKD. V lost 5 bases and J lost 2; bases outside the gene matches: 4. CDR3 size: 14 residues. CDR3 residues: CAISPGTGTYEQYF. CDR3 DNA: TGTGCCATCAGTCCCGGGACAGGGACCTACGAGCAGTACTTC.

This chain uses TRBV7-2 with TRBJ1-2, with a weak D call TRBD1 (5 bases). Germline values: CDR1 SGHTA, CDR2 FQGNSA. The CDR3 is 14 residues long. With 0 bases removed from V and 5 bases from J, the gap between germline ends came to 10 bases. The CDR3 region has the DNA TGTGCCAGCAGCTTAGCCCCCCCAGGGTATGGCTACACCTTC. As protein: CASSLAPPGYGYTF.

Concerning this clone itself: The DNA is omitted, as the CDR3 cannot be located on it reliably, and the CDR3 follows TCRdb's listing. The CDR3 loop reads CASSFFGQLGYTF. The V gene is TRBV28, the J gene TRBJ1-2; TRBD1 was called by the table and not checked on the DNA. CDR1 and CDR2 (germline): MDHEN, SYDVKM. With termini counted, the CDR3 has 13 amino acids.

V is TRBV5-1 and J is TRBJ2-6; the D is unclear. Trimming left V 4 bases short and J 0 bases short, with 5 bases between. Germline lookup yields CDR1 SGHRS and CDR2 YFSETQ. This CDR3 is built from 14 residues. DNA of the CDR3: TGCGCCAGCAGCGACTCCTCTGGGGCCAACGTCCTGACTTTC. Amino acids: CASSDSSGANVLTF.

CDR3 residues: CASSPTGRYNSPLHF. CDR3 bases: TGTGCCAGCAGCCCCACCGGCAGATATAATTCACCCCTCCACTTT. The chain links TRBV6-5 to TRBJ1-6, with D hard to call. From germline, CDR1 is MNHEY and CDR2 SVGAGI. Trimming shortened V by 6 bases and J by 4 bases, and 13 bases separated the two germline ends. The CDR3 spans 15 residues.

The chain combines TRBV29-1 with TRBJ1-5; D might be TRBD1 (6 bases). Germline V gene lookup returns CDR1 SQVTM and CDR2 ANQGSEA. Trimming took 6 bases from V and 3 from J, leaving 9 bases between them. This CDR3 is built from 12 residues. In nucleotides, the CDR3 is TGCAGCGTCCGGGACATCAATCAGCCCCAGCATTTT. Protein: CSVRDINQPQHF.

This chain uses TRBV5-1 with TRBJ1-1; no reliable D call. The CDR3 has 13 residues. V lost 0 bases and J lost 7, with 10 bases in between. Germline CDR1 SGHRS, CDR2 YFSETQ. The CDR3 nucleotides are TGCGCCAGCAGCTTGGGGGCCGGCTTTGAAGCTTTCTTT. Protein product: CASSLGAGFEAFF.

The V call is TRBV7-2, the J call TRBJ1-6; D not certain. V was cut by 5 bases and J by 10 bases, with 24 bases left in between. The CDR3 totals 17 residues. CDR1 is SGHTA, CDR2 FQGNSA, per germline. The CDR3 DNA reads as TGTGCCAGCAGCGATGAGCTTAGAGTGAGAAGTGGGTCACCCCTCCACTTT. It codes for CASSDELRVRSGSPLHF.

The rearrangement joins TRBV15 to TRBJ2-1; D remains unclear. From germline, CDR1 is LNHNV and CDR2 YYDKDF (reference sequence). Trimming left V 3 bases short and J 3 bases short, with 3 bases between. The CDR3 is 12 residues long. The CDR3 protein is CATSRDYNEQFF. The CDR3 bases are TGTGCCACCAGCAGGGACTACAATGAGCAGTTCTTC.

V is TRBV7-9 and J is TRBJ2-4, with 9 bases aligning to TRBD1. Germline CDR1 and CDR2: SEHNR and FQNEAQ (reference sequence). The CDR3 spans 16 residues. V shed 0 bases and J 6 bases; nucleotides not matched to a gene: 6. The CDR3 sequence is CASSLARQGGGNIQYF. The CDR3 bases are TGTGCCAGCAGCTTAGCTCGACAGGGGGGTGGAAACATTCAGTACTTC. Full variable domain (rest looked up from reference TRBV7-9 and TRBJ2-4): DTGVSQNPRHKITKRGQNVTFRCDPISEHNRLYWYRQTLGQGPEFLTYFQNEAQLEKSRLLSDRFSAERPKGSFSTLEIQRTEQGDSAMYLCASSLARQGGGNIQYFGAGTRLSVL.

V gene TRBV19 combines with J gene TRBJ1-6; no firm D call. This CDR3 comprises 15 residues. CDR1 is LNHDA, CDR2 SQIVND, per germline (reference sequence). Trimming took off 3 bases at V and 10 bases at J, with 16 bases between the two ends. DNA of the CDR3: TGTGCCAGTAGTATCGCGGCCGGAGAGGGCTCACCCCTCCACTTT. This codes for CASSIAAGEGSPLHF. Full variable domain (missing parts from reference TRBV19 and TRBJ1-6): DGGITQSPKYLFRKEGQNVTLSCEQNLNHDAMYWYRQDPGQGLRLIYYSQIVNDFQKGDIAEGYSVSREKKESFPLTVTSAQKNPTAFYLCASSIAAGEGSPLHFGNGTRLTVT.

This chain uses TRBV27 with TRBJ1-1; no clear D. The CDR3 has 13 amino acids. With 2 bases removed from V and 1 base from J, the gap between germline ends came to 5 bases. CDR1 is MNHEY, CDR2 SMNVEV, per germline (reference sequence). The CDR3 region has the DNA TGTGCCAGCAGTTTAATCCAGAACACTGAAGCTTTCTTT. This sequence encodes CASSLIQNTEAFF.

The gene calls are TRBV19 and TRBJ1-1; D is uncertain. Per the germline V gene, CDR1 is LNHDA and CDR2 is SQIVND (reference sequence). The CDR3 length is 14 residues. V was trimmed by 8 bases and J by 0 bases, leaving 13 bases between them. The CDR3 protein is CASAPGIVNTEAFF. The CDR3 DNA follows: TGTGCCAGTGCCCCGGGGATCGTGAACACTGAAGCTTTCTTT.

This chain connects TRBV5-1 to TRBJ1-3; no firm D call. The CDR3 is 15 amino acids. Germline V gives CDR1 SGHRS, CDR2 YFSETQ. V shed 4 bases and J shed 3 bases, with 14 bases lying between them. The CDR3 sequence is CASSVTAGLGNTIYF. For the CDR3, the DNA is TGCGCCAGCAGCGTAACCGCAGGTCTTGGAAACACCATATATTTT.

The rearrangement uses TRBV4-1 and TRBJ1-2; TRBD1 aligns across 7 bases. The CDR3 sequence is 13 residues long. V trimming: 4 bases; J trimming: 2 bases; junction bases outside the gene matches: 1. The germline CDR1 and CDR2 sequences are MGHRA and YSYEKL. In DNA form, the CDR3 reads TGCGCCAGCAGCCTGGACAGGAACTATGGCTACACCTTC. Protein: CASSLDRNYGYTF.

The V call is TRBV29-1, the J call TRBJ1-6; D uncertain. CDR1 is SQVTM and CDR2 is ANQGSEA in the germline V gene. This CDR3 is 13 amino acids long. The CDR3 DNA sequence: TGCGCCTTAGAGCCGGGAGTTAATTCACCCCTCCACTTT. As protein: CALEPGVNSPLHF.